The 10 T cell receptor beta chains reported below all come from one sample, sequenced in a study of graft-versus-host responses after intestinal transplantation. This table comes from immunoSEQ multiplex PCR, and its TCRdb copy is limited to in-frame clones, with some not included. The sample holds about 130,000 clones, around 90% seen once. No antigen has been identified for these receptors. The material sequenced was unstimulated CD4+ T cells sorted from spleen or lymph node cells, taken before intestinal transplant. The receptors stem from a human donor who received an intestinal transplant.

The chain carries TRBV6-1 and TRBJ2-3, with D possibly being TRBD2 (5 bases). The ends were cut back, 9 bases at V and 2 bases at J, with 12 bases in the middle. This CDR3 has 13 amino acids. Germline V gene data show CDR1 as MNHNS and CDR2 as SASEGT. The CDR3 DNA reads as TGTGCCAGTTCTAGCTTATTCACAGATACGCAGTATTTT. It translates to CASSSLFTDTQYF.

This rearrangement joins TRBV7-2 to TRBJ2-3; the D is unclear. Trimming left V 0 bases short and J 6 bases short, with 4 bases between. The CDR3 length is 12 residues. Germline V gives CDR1 SGHTA, CDR2 FQGNSA. CDR3 sequence reads: CASSLARDTQYF. Written as DNA, the CDR3 is TGTGCCAGCAGCTTAGCTAGGGATACGCAGTATTTT.

Here the CDR3 reads CASSFPWGTTDTQYF. The CDR3 coding sequence is TGTGCCAGCAGCTTCCCTTGGGGGACCACAGATACGCAGTATTTT. The J gene is TRBJ2-3, the V gene TRBV5-6; D may match TRBD1 or TRBD2 (5 bases each). The germline CDR1 and CDR2 sequences are SGHDT and YYEEEE. The CDR3 totals 15 residues. Trimming shortened V by 2 bases and J by 2 bases, and 12 bases separated the two germline ends.

V is TRBV4-1 and J is TRBJ1-3, with a possible D match to TRBD1 (6 bases). Trimming removed 1 base at V and 2 bases at J, with 6 bases between. Germline V gene data show CDR1 as MGHRA and CDR2 as YSYEKL. The CDR3 runs to 14 residues. The CDR3 coding sequence is TGCGCCAGCAGCCAAGGGACAGCTGGAAACACCATATATTTT. This codes for CASSQGTAGNTIYF.

The CDR3 spells CASSATAGTYTF. The DNA of the CDR3 is TGTGCCAGCAGTGCCACGGCGGGGACCTACACCTTC. The rearrangement uses TRBV2 and TRBJ1-2; the D gene is possibly TRBD1 (5 bases). Between the trimmed V and J ends, which lost 4 bases and 10 bases, there was a span of 13 bases. Germline CDR1 SNHLY, CDR2 FYNNEI. This CDR3 spans 12 amino acids.

Of note for this clone: A read error may account for a junction end that differs from germline. V usage is TRBV18 and J usage is TRBJ2-1, with a weak D call TRBD2 (5 bases). Germline V gene lookup returns CDR1 KGHSH and CDR2 LQKENI. This CDR3 has 15 residues. As DNA, the CDR3 is TGTGCCAGCTCACAAACACAGTCCTCTCGGAGGCATGAGGTCTTC. It specifies CASSQTQSSRRHEVF.

This clone appeared a single time. The chain has TRBV18 and TRBJ1-1; D not resolved. The length of the CDR3 is 16 residues. Germline V gives CDR1 KGHSH, CDR2 LQKENI. The V end was cut by 3 bases, the J end by 0 bases, with 14 bases between. CDR3 in DNA: TGTGCCAGCTCACCCAGCGGCCCGGGGATGAACACTGAAGCTTTCTTT. This codes for CASSPSGPGMNTEAFF.

The V and J genes are TRBV5-6 and TRBJ2-7; 8 bases match TRBD2. The trim removed 0 bases at V and 6 bases at J, leaving 5 bases unmatched. CDR1 and CDR2 (germline): SGHDT, YYEEEE. The CDR3 runs to 14 residues. The CDR3 bases are TGTGCCAGCAGCTTGGCGGGGGGGCAGGTCGAGCAGTACTTC. The encoded protein is CASSLAGGQVEQYF.

V gene TRBV6-6 combines with J gene TRBJ1-4; 7 bases match TRBD1. Germline V gene lookup returns CDR1 MNHNY and CDR2 SVGAGI (reference sequence). After removal of 6 bases from V and 5 bases from J, the junction contained 12 bases not matched to a gene. The CDR3 is 16 residues long. In nucleotides, the CDR3 is TGTGCCAGCAGCCGCGGACAGGAGGGGGACAATGAAAAACTGTTTTTT. It specifies CASSRGQEGDNEKLFF.

The chain is built from TRBV7-6 and TRBJ2-7, with D tentatively TRBD1 (5 bases). Germline CDR1 reads SGHVS; CDR2 reads FNYEAQ. The CDR3 loop spans 15 amino acids. V was shortened by 0 bases and J by 7 bases, with 16 bases between the two germline ends. The CDR3 DNA follows: TGTGCCAGCAGCTTAGCTGGGGCTAGTGCGTCGGAGCAGTACTTC. This gives the protein CASSLAGASASEQYF.